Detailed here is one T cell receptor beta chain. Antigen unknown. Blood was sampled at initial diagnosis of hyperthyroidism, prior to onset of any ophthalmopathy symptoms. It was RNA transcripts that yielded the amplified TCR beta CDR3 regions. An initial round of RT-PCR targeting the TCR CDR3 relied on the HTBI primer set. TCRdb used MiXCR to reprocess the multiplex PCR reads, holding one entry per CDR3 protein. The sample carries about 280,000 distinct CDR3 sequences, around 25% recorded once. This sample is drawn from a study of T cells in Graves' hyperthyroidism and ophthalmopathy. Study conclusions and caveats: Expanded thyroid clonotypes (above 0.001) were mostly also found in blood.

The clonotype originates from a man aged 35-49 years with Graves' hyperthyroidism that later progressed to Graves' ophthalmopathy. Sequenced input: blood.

The CDR3 protein is CASSLAVPGLETQYF. The CDR3 region has the DNA TGTGCCAGCAGCTTAGCGGTCCCTGGGTTAGAGACCCAGTACTTC. The chain links TRBV7-2 to TRBJ2-5, with no clear D. Trimming shortened V by 0 bases and J by 4 bases, and 12 bases separated the two germline ends. The CDR3 length is 15 residues. CDR1 and CDR2 (germline): SGHTA, FQGNSA. Complete variable domain (other parts from reference TRBV7-2 and TRBJ2-5): GAGVSQSPSNKVTEKGKDVELRCDPISGHTALYWYRQSLGQGLEFLIYFQGNSAPDKSGLPSDRFSAERTGGSVSTLTIQRTQQEDSAVYLCASSLAVPGLETQYFGPGTRLLVL.